The clone carrying this T cell receptor beta chain was found many times. TCRdb's table, derived via immunoSEQ multiplex PCR, lists solely in-frame clones and lacks some. The sample shows 100,000 to 150,000 clones, roughly 72% of them seen only once. CDR1 is LGHDT and CDR2 is YNNKEL in the germline V gene (reference sequence). The CDR3 has 14 amino acids. V was shortened by 3 bases and J by 3 bases, with 9 bases between the two germline ends. The data derive from a study of blood T cell repertoires in COVID-19. Study in general: The study drew acute and convalescent COVID-19 samples from the United States, Italy and Spain.

The TCR was taken from a man at least 80 years old with COVID-19, enrolled during active disease. The sequenced sample was peripheral blood. The gene calls are TRBV3-1 (or the pseudogene TRBV3-2) and TRBJ2-1; perhaps TRBD2 as D (6 bases). CDR3: CASSHRGNYNEQFF. CDR3 nucleotide sequence: TGTGCCAGCAGCCATCGGGGGAACTACAATGAGCAGTTCTTC.